These 5 T cell receptor beta chains share one sample of origin, sequenced in a study of cytomegalovirus exposure and HLA in healthy donors. PCR employed 60 Vbeta and 13 Jbeta primers. Data came from immunoSEQ multiplex PCR; TCRdb stores just in-frame clones and leaves some out. The sample consists of 150,000 or so clones, 60% to 80% of them appearing once. Sequenced material: PBMCs. The receptors shown here come from a man in his forties or fifties in good health and CMV-seropositive.

The genes are TRBV28 and TRBJ2-2; 9 bases match TRBD1. The CDR3 consists of 16 residues. Germline V gene sequence: CDR1 MDHEN, CDR2 SYDVKM. With V trimmed by 6 bases and J by 3 bases, 8 bases remained unmatched. The CDR3 sequence: CASRKTGTGYTGELFF. For the CDR3, the DNA is TGTGCCAGCAGGAAAACCGGGACAGGGTACACCGGGGAGCTGTTTTTT.

This clone was detected only a few times. Other nucleotide sequences in the sample specify the same CDR3. The chain uses TRBV7-9 and TRBJ1-1, with D unresolved. V lost 2 bases to trimming and J lost 5 bases, with 9 bases between them. The CDR3 is made up of 13 amino acids. Germline V gene sequence: CDR1 SEHNR, CDR2 FQNEAQ (reference sequence). Here the CDR3 reads CASSLIENTEAFF. CDR3 sequence (DNA): TGTGCCAGCAGCTTAATCGAGAATACTGAAGCTTTCTTT.

The rearrangement joins TRBV6-4 to TRBJ2-3, with 10 bases that match TRBD1. V dropped 3 bases and J dropped 0; count of bases not matched to a gene: 0. The CDR3 is 15 residues long. From germline, CDR1 is MRHNA and CDR2 SNTAGT. CDR3 sequence reads: CASSEDRGSTDTQYF. In nucleotides, the CDR3 is TGTGCCAGCAGTGAGGACAGGGGGAGCACAGATACGCAGTATTTT.

The chain is built from TRBV5-1 and TRBJ1-4, with 7 bases matching TRBD1. Germline V gene sequence: CDR1 SGHRS, CDR2 YFSETQ. The CDR3 extends over 15 amino acids. The trim removed 5 bases at V and 5 bases at J, leaving 9 bases unmatched. CDR3: CASRDRDMINEKLFF. The CDR3 DNA is TGCGCCAGCAGAGACAGGGATATGATAAATGAAAAACTGTTTTTT. Looking up the rest from reference TRBV5-1 and TRBJ1-4 gives the full variable domain: KAGVTQTPRYLIKTRGQQVTLSCSPISGHRSVSWYQQTPGQGLQFLFEYFSETQRNKGNFPGRFSGRQFSNSRSEMNVSTLELGDSALYLCASRDRDMINEKLFFGSGTQLSVL.

CDR3 sequence: CASSLTSSEQYF. CDR3 nucleotides: TGTGCCAGCAGTCTGACTAGCTCCGAGCAGTACTTC. The J gene is TRBJ2-5, the V gene TRBV5-6; 7 bases align to TRBD2. The J call may not be correct, given that the DNA end is closer to TRBJ2-7. Per germline, CDR1 SGHDT and CDR2 YYEEEE. CDR3 length equals 12 residues.